The 7 T cell receptor beta chains below come from one sample, sequenced in a study of cytomegalovirus exposure and HLA in healthy donors (dated by TCRdb to the late 2010s). Libraries were made using the immunoSEQ multiplex PCR assay. A mixture of 60 forward primers for TCR Vbeta segments and 13 reverse primers for TCR Jbeta segments was used in the multiplex PCR. TCRdb limited this immuneACCESS table to in-frame rearrangements with V and J called. A share of clones is missing; checked studies link under half to unresolved V genes, and the rest is unexplained. The sample table lists approximately 68,000 clones, about three quarters of them with a count of one. Of the sample, about 7.1% is held by the ten largest clones. What was sequenced was PBMCs. These receptors all stem from a woman in her twenties or thirties in good health and CMV-seropositive.

The table lists this clone with a few counts. The chain couples TRBV6-6 to TRBJ2-7; tentatively, D is TRBD1 (7 bases). Germline lookup yields CDR1 MNHNY and CDR2 SVGAGI (reference sequence). The V gene lost 0 bases and the J gene lost 3 bases, with 9 bases spanning the gap. CDR3 size: 14 residues. This CDR3 is CASSYSQGGYEQYF. CDR3 coding DNA: TGTGCCAGCAGTTACTCGCAGGGGGGCTACGAGCAGTACTTC.

The J gene is TRBJ2-5, the V gene TRBV15; D remains ambiguous. V was shortened by 0 bases and J by 2 bases, with 10 bases between the two germline ends. This CDR3 contains 15 residues. Looked up from germline, CDR1 is LNHNV and CDR2 is YYDKDF (reference sequence). DNA for the CDR3: TGTGCCACCAGCAGAGATTTACAGTCTCAAGAGACCCAGTACTTC. This gives the protein CATSRDLQSQETQYF.

This clone occurred a few times. The rearrangement joins TRBV4-3 to TRBJ2-1; D not resolved. V was pared by 0 bases and J by 3 bases, with 9 bases between. CDR1 and CDR2 from the germline V gene are LGHNA and YSLEER. The CDR3 sequence is 15 residues long. The CDR3: CASSQDWPNYNEQFF. Written as DNA, the CDR3 is TGCGCCAGCAGCCAAGATTGGCCAAACTACAATGAGCAGTTCTTC.

This chain uses TRBV9 with TRBJ2-2, with 8 bases that match TRBD2. This CDR3 has 18 amino acids. Germline values: CDR1 SGDLS, CDR2 YYNGEE. With 0 bases clipped from V and 5 bases from J, the junction kept 12 bases outside the gene matches. The CDR3 is CASSVERAGGRGTGELFF. DNA of the CDR3: TGTGCCAGCAGCGTAGAGCGGGCGGGAGGTCGGGGGACCGGGGAGCTGTTTTTT.

The genes are TRBV2 and TRBJ2-7, with 9 bases that match TRBD2. The germline V gene has CDR1 SNHLY and CDR2 FYNNEI. CDR3 size: 16 residues. After removal of 6 bases from V and 6 bases from J, the junction contained 15 bases not matched to a gene. CDR3 in DNA: TGTGCCAGCAGGAGAGGCTCTAGCGGGATAAGGGGCGAGCAGTACTTC. This encodes CASRRGSSGIRGEQYF.

This clone occurred a few times. This chain joins TRBV5-1 and TRBJ1-1; TRBD1 matches 8 bases. The J segment lost 6 bases and the V segment lost 5 bases, leaving 6 bases of the junction unmatched. Germline assignment: CDR1 SGHRS and CDR2 YFSETQ. The CDR3 has 13 amino acids. For the CDR3, the DNA is TGCGCCAGCAGTAATGGACAGGGCCCTGAAGCTTTCTTT. This encodes CASSNGQGPEAFF.

This sequence joins TRBV5-8 and TRBJ2-7; TRBD1 matches at 7 bases. The germline CDR1 and CDR2 sequences are SGHTS and YDEGEE. This CDR3 comprises 13 residues. Trimming cost V 4 bases and J 7 bases; bases outside gene matches: 8. CDR3 residues: CASSRWTGQEQYF. CDR3 nucleotides: TGTGCCAGCAGCCGATGGACAGGTCAAGAGCAGTACTTC.